This TCR beta chain was identified in a study of T cell responses to AZD1222 COVID-19 vaccine. General study points: Once two AZD1222 doses were given, Spike-specific TCR breadth and depth went up. Spike-wide coverage was observed for vaccine-associated CD4 TCRs, with dominant responses at 160-218 and 743-854. The donor cohort was predominantly white British with a female majority, and clonal diversity may have been underestimated.

Sequencing was performed with immunoSEQ multiplex PCR; in TCRdb, only in-frame clones are kept and a portion is missing. Among 57,000 or so clones listed, roughly 70% were seen once. As for this clone: Its matching antigen is unknown.

This material consisted of peripheral blood, taken on day 0 of AZD1222 vaccination. This clonotype originated in an adult in good health.

DNA for the CDR3: TGTGCCAGCAGCTTAGGTCAGAGGGGGACTGAAGCTTTCTTT. Protein: CASSLGQRGTEAFF. The V and J genes are TRBV5-6 and TRBJ1-1; TRBD1 is a possible D gene (6 bases). Germline CDR1 and CDR2: SGHDT and YYEEEE. Trimming left V 2 bases short and J 5 bases short, with 13 bases between. There are 14 residues in the CDR3.